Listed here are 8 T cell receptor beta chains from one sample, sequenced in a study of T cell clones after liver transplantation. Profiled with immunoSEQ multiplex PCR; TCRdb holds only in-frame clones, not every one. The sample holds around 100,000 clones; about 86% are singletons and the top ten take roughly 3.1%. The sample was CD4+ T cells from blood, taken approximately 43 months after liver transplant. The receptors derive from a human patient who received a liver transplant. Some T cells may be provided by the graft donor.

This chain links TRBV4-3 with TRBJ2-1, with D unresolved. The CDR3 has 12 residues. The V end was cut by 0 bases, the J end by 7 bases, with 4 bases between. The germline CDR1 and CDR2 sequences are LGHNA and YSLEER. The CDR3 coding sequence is TGCGCCAGCAGCCAAGATCGTAATGAGCAGTTCTTC. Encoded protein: CASSQDRNEQFF.

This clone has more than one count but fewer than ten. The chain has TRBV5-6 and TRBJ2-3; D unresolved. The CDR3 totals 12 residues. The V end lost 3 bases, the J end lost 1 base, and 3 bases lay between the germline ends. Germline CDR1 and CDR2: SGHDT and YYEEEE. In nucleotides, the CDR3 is TGTGCCAGCAGCTATGGCACAGATACGCAGTATTTT. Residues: CASSYGTDTQYF.

The CDR3 DNA follows: TGTGCCAGCGCCTCCTGGGACAGCTTAATGTCTGCTTTCTTT. This sequence encodes CASASWDSLMSAFF. The chain carries TRBV6-6 and TRBJ1-1; TRBD1 agrees at 7 bases. The germline CDR1 and CDR2 sequences are MNHNY and SVGAGI (reference sequence). The CDR3 covers 14 residues. Trimming at V came to 8 bases and at J to 11 bases, leaving 17 bases not matched to a gene.

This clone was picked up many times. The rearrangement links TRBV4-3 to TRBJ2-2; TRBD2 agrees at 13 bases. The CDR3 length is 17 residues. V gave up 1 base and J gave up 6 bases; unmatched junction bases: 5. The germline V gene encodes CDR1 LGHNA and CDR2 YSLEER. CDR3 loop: CASSQGGTSGAAGELFF. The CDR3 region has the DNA TGCGCCAGCAGCCAAGGCGGGACTAGCGGGGCGGCCGGGGAGCTGTTTTTT.

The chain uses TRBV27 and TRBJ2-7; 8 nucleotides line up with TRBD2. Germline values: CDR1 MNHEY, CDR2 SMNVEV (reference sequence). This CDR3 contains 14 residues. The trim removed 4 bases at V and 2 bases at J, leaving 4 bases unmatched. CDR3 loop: CASSSSGSPYEQYF. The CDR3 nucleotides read TGTGCCAGCAGTTCTAGCGGGTCCCCCTACGAGCAGTACTTC.

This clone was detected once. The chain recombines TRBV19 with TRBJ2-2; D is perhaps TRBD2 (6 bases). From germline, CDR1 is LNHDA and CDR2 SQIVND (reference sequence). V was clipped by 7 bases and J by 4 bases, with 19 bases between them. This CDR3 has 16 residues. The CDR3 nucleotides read TGTGCCAGTACCCGCCCGGGGGTAGTGGTCACCGGGGAGCTGTTTTTT. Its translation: CASTRPGVVVTGELFF.

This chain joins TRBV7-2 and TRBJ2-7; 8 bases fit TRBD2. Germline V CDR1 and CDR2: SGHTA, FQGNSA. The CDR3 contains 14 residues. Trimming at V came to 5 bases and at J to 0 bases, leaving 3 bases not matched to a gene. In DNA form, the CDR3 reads TGTGCCAGCAGCCGGACTAGCCTCTCCTACGAGCAGTACTTC. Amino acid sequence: CASSRTSLSYEQYF.

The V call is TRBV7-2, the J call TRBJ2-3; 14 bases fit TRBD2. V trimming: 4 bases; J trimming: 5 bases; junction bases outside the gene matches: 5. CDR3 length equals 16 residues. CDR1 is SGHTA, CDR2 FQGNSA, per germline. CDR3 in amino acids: CASSSTSGGAGDTQYF. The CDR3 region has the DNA TGTGCCAGCAGCTCGACTAGCGGGGGGGCGGGAGATACGCAGTATTTT. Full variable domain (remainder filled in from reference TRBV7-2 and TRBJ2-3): GAGVSQSPSNKVTEKGKDVELRCDPISGHTALYWYRQSLGQGLEFLIYFQGNSAPDKSGLPSDRFSAERTGGSVSTLTIQRTQQEDSAVYLCASSSTSGGAGDTQYFGPGTRLTVL.